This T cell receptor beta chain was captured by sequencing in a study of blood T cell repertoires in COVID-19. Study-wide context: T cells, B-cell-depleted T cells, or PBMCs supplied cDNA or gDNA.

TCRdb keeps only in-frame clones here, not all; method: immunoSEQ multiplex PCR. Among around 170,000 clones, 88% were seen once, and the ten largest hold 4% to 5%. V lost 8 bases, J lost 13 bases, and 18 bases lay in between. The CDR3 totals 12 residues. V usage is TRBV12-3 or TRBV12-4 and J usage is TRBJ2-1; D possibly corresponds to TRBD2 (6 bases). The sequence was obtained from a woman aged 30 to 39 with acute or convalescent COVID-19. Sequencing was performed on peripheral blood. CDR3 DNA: TGTGCCAGCGCCCGACTAGGAGGCCTCCAGTTCTTC. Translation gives CASARLGGLQFF.